This T cell receptor beta chain was observed in a study of shared clonotypes between healthy human individuals. Comment on this clone: Its antigen is as yet unknown.

The data were produced by immunoSEQ multiplex PCR, yet TCRdb's version contains in-frame clones alone and is incomplete. The data contain over a million clones, 98% of them singletons. Broader study findings: Sample collection involved blood only; tissue repertoires are likely different. All-four-donor shared clonotypes had higher generation probabilities than non-shared clonotypes did.

From germline, CDR1 is SGHVS and CDR2 FQNEAQ. This CDR3 spans 13 amino acids. Trimming cost V 1 base and J 3 bases, with 6 bases left between them. The sample was naive CD4+ T cells sorted from blood. Regarding subset: CD45RA+ positively selected. The chain couples TRBV7-8 to TRBJ2-5, with no clear D. The sequence derives from a man younger than 40 in good health. The CDR3: CASSLGFKETQYF. As DNA, the CDR3 is TGTGCCAGCAGCTTAGGTTTCAAAGAGACCCAGTACTTC.